This T cell receptor beta chain was identified in a study of CD8+CD57+ T cells in acquired aplastic anemia. The wider study: Across the sorted CD4+ and CD8+ cells, DNA amounts averaged about 3.2 ug. Whole-study results and caveats: It was found that almost 30 CD8+ CDR3 sequences were shared between patients and controls. Between patients and controls, CD8+ Simpson's diversity did not vary significantly.

In germline, CDR1 is MNHEY, CDR2 SVGEGT. The CDR3 spans 15 residues. V was pared by 6 bases and J by 3 bases, with 17 bases between. Researchers used genomic DNA as the template to profile TCR beta VDJ and CDR3. TCRdb analysed the reads with MiXCR anew, one entry per CDR3 protein. The sample records about 160,000 distinct CDR3 sequences, just under 45% being singletons. Regarding this clonotype: Its antigen is as yet unknown.

Sequenced sample: sorted CD4+, CD8+, or CD8+CD57+ T cells (not recorded which) from PBMCs. This receptor was obtained from a human donor in good health. The V gene is TRBV6-2 or TRBV6-3, the J gene TRBJ1-1, with D possibly matching TRBD1 (5 bases). The CDR3 sequence: CASRNGGSRDTEAFF. The CDR3 coding sequence is TGTGCCAGCAGGAATGGGGGGAGCAGGGACACTGAAGCTTTCTTT.